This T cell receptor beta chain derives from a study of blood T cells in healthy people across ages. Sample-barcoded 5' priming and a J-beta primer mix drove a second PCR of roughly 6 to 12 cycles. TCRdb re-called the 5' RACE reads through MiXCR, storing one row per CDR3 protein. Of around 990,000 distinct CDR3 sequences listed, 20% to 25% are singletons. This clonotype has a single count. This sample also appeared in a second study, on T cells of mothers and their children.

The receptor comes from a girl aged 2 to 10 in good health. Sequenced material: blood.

CDR3 DNA: TGTGCCAGCAGCGACCGGGACAGGGAATACAATGAGCAGTTCTTC. Translation: CASSDRDREYNEQFF. The chain carries TRBV9 and TRBJ2-1; TRBD1 matches 9 bases. The CDR3 extends over 15 amino acids. Germline values: CDR1 SGDLS, CDR2 YYNGEE. The V gene end was trimmed by 3 bases and the J gene end by 4 bases; junction bases not matched to a gene: 5.